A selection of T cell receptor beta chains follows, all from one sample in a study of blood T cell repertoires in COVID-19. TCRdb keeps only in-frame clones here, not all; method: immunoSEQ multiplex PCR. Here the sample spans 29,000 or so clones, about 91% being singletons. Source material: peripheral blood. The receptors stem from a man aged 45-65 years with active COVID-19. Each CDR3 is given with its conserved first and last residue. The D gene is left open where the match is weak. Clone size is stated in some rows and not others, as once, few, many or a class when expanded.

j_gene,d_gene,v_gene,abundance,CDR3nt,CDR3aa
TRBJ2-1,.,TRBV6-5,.,TGTGCCAGCAGTTACTCGAGGAGGGGGCTGAATGAGCAGTTCTTC,CASSYSRRGLNEQFF
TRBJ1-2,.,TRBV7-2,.,TGTGCCAGCAGCCCCGACATGGGAGACTATGGCTACACCTTC,CASSPDMGDYGYTF
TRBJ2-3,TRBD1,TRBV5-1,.,TGCGCCAGCAGCTCCATTGGGACAGGGATCACAGATACGCAGTATTTT,CASSSIGTGITDTQYF
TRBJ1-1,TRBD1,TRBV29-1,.,TGCAGCGTCATGACAGGGTTTAACACTGAAGCTTTCTTT,CSVMTGFNTEAFF
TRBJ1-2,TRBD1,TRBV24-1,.,TGTGCCACCAGTGGTAGGGACAGCCTGGGCGGCTACACCTTC,CATSGRDSLGGYTF
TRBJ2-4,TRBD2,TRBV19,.,TGTGCCAGTAGTATCAGGGTGGTTGGGCTAGCGGGAGATCGGAACATTCAGTACTTC,CASSIRVVGLAGDRNIQYF
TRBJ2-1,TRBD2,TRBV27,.,TGTGCCAGCAGTTTTAGCGGGAGGGCCACTGAGCAGTTCTTC,CASSFSGRATEQFF
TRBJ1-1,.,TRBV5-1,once,TGCGCCAGCAGCGACACCACTGAAGCTTTCTTT,CASSDTTEAFF
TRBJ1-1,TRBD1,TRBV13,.,TGTGCCAGCAGCTTAGGGCCCGGGACAGGGGGAACTGAAGCTTTCTTT,CASSLGPGTGGTEAFF
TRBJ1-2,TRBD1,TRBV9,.,TGTGCCAGCAGGTCCGAGGACAGGGGCTCCCTCGGCTACACCTTC,CASRSEDRGSLGYTF
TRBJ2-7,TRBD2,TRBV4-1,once,TGCGCCAGCAGCCGGACTAGCGGAGCCTACGAGCAGTACTTC,CASSRTSGAYEQYF
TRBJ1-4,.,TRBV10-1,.,TGCGCCAGCAGGGGCCTGGAGGGAGGGGATGAAAAACTGTTTTTT,CASRGLEGGDEKLFF
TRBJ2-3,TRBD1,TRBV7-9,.,TGTGCCAGCAGCTTCGGGCGCGGACAGGGGGGGAACACAGATACGCAGTATTTT,CASSFGRGQGGNTDTQYF
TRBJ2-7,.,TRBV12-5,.,TGTGCTAGTGGTTTGAGGGCGACAGATTACGGGTCCTACGAGCAGTACTTC,CASGLRATDYGSYEQYF
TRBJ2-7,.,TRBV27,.,TGTGCCAGCAGTTTGGGGGGGGCTAACTCCGAGCAGTACTTC,CASSLGGANSEQYF
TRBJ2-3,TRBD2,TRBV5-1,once,TGCGCCAGCAGCCCTATCAGCGGGGTTAGCACAGATACGCAGTATTTT,CASSPISGVSTDTQYF
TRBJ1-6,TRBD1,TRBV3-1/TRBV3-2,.,TGTGCCAGCAGCCCGCTTCAGGTCAGGGGGGCTTCACCCCTCCACTTT,CASSPLQVRGASPLHF
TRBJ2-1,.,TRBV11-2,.,TGTGCCAGCAGCTTAACCTTAGCGGCCTCCTACAATGAGCAGTTCTTC,CASSLTLAASYNEQFF
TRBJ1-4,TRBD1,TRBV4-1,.,TGCGCCAGCAGCCAAAAACTTCTGGTACCGGGACAGGTGGGCACTAATGAAAAACTGTTTTTT,CASSQKLLVPGQVGTNEKLFF
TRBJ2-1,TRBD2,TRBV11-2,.,TGTGCCAGCAGCTACCCACCTCTAGCGGGGAAGAATGAGCAGTTCTTC,CASSYPPLAGKNEQFF
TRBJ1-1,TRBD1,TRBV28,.,TGTGCCAGCAGTTTGCTGGACAGGGAGGCTTTCTTT,CASSLLDREAFF
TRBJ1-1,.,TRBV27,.,TGTGCCAGCAGTGGTGCGGCCTACCCCGGTGAAGCTTTCTTT,CASSGAAYPGEAFF
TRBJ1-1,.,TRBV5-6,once,TGTGCCAGCAGCTCCATGGGACACTTGAACACTGAAGCTTTCTTT,CASSSMGHLNTEAFF
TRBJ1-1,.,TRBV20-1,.,TGCAGTGCTAGTCGGGAGGTGAACACTGAAGCTTTCTTT,CSASREVNTEAFF
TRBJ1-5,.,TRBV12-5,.,TGTGCTAGTGGTTTGGGCCTTCGGGGAAATAGTGGCAATCAGCCCCAGCATTTT,CASGLGLRGNSGNQPQHF
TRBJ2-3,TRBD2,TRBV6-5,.,TGTGCCAGCATTAGCCTAGCGGGCACGCGAGATACGCAGTATTTT,CASISLAGTRDTQYF
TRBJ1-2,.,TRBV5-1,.,TGCGCCAGCAGCTTGGTGCAGGGCGCCTATGGCTACACCTTC,CASSLVQGAYGYTF
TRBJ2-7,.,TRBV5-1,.,TGCGCCAGTGCCATCGGCTTGCGGGACCACTACGAGCAGTACTTC,CASAIGLRDHYEQYF
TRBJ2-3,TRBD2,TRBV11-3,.,TGTGCCAGCAGCGAATCCGCAGCGGGGTACACAGATACGCAGTATTTT,CASSESAAGYTDTQYF
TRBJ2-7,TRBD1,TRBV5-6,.,TGTGCCAGCAGATTGGGACAGACCCGTTCCTACGAGCAGTACTTC,CASRLGQTRSYEQYF
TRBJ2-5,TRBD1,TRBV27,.,TGTGCCAGCAGTCTGACCCCAACAGGGGAAGAGACCCAGTACTTC,CASSLTPTGEETQYF
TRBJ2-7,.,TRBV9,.,TGTGCCAGCAGCTTGGGACCGGGACAAAGCTACGAGCAGTACTTC,CASSLGPGQSYEQYF
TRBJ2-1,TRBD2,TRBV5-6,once,TGTGCCAGCAGCTTGGAAGCCCCGGGACTAGCATGGAATGAGCAGTTCTTC,CASSLEAPGLAWNEQFF
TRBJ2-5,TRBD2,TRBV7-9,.,TGTGCCAGCAGCTTATATGTCAGCGGGGGCCAAGAGACCCAGTACTTC,CASSLYVSGGQETQYF
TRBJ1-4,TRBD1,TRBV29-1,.,TGCAGCGTTGAACAAGACAGGGTGGTGATTTTT,CSVEQDRVVIF
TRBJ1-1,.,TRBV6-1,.,TGTGCCAGCAGTGAACAGATAATGAACACTGAAGCTTTCTTT,CASSEQIMNTEAFF
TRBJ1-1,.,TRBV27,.,TGTGCCAGCAGTCTCAACCGCGACACGTCAGCTTTCTTT,CASSLNRDTSAFF
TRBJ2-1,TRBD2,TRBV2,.,TGTGCCAGCAGTAAAACTTCCGGACTAGCGGGAGGGTCGGGTGAGCAGTTCTTC,CASSKTSGLAGGSGEQFF
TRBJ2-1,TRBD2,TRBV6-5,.,TGTGCCAGCAGTTACTCGGGGGGGGAGGATGAGCAGTTCTTC,CASSYSGGEDEQFF
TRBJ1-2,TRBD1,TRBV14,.,TGTGCCAGCAGCCAAGTGGGACAGGGGGTAAAAGCTAACTATGGCTACACCTTC,CASSQVGQGVKANYGYTF
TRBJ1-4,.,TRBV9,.,TGTGCCAGCAGCGTATCGGGGGGGCTTGTGGATGAAAAACTGTTTTTT,CASSVSGGLVDEKLFF
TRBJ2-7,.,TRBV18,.,TGTGCCAGCTCACTATGGGAACAGGGTTACGAGCAGTACTTC,CASSLWEQGYEQYF
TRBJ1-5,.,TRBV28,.,TGTGCCAGCAGTTTAAGTATGCAGGGGATCAGGCCCCAGCATTTT,CASSLSMQGIRPQHF
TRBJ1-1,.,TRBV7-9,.,TGTGCCAGCAGCTTACCACCCGGGGGAACTGAAGCTTTCTTT,CASSLPPGGTEAFF
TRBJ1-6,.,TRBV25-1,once,TGTGCCAGCAGTGAACGTGACAGGACCTCCCGGACACCCCTCCACTTT,CASSERDRTSRTPLHF
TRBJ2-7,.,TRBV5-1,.,TGCGCCAGCAGCCCGAGCGTAGGGGACTCCTACGAGCAGTACTTC,CASSPSVGDSYEQYF
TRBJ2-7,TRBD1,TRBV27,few,TGTGCCAGCAGCTTTCAATCCGGGACAGGGAATTCCGAGCAGTACTTC,CASSFQSGTGNSEQYF
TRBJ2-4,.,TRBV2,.,TGTGCCAGCAGTGACTACGGGGTAGCCAAAAACATTCAGTACTTC,CASSDYGVAKNIQYF
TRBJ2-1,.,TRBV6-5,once,TGTGCCAGCAGTTACGGTAGCGCTGCCTACAATGAGCAGTTCTTC,CASSYGSAAYNEQFF
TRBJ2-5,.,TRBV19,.,TGTGCCAGTAGTATATGGCAGGCGCAAGAGACCCAGTACTTC,CASSIWQAQETQYF
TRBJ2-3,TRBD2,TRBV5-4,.,TGTGCCAGCAGCTTGGCTAGCGGGAACACAGATACGCAGTATTTT,CASSLASGNTDTQYF
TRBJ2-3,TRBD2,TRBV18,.,TGTGCCAGCTCATCGGCTAGCGGGGGGGGCACAGATACGCAGTATTTT,CASSSASGGGTDTQYF
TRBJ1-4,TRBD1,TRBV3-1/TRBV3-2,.,TGTGCCAGCAGCCTAAGATCTACAGGGGCGGGGGAAAAACTGTTTTTT,CASSLRSTGAGEKLFF
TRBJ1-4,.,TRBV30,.,TGTGCCTGGAGTTCGATACAGGCAACTAATGAAAAACTGTTTTTT,CAWSSIQATNEKLFF
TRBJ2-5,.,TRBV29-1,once,TGCAGCGTGACAGAGAGCGAGACCCAGTACTTC,CSVTESETQYF
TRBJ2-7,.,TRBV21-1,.,TGTGCCAGCAGCAAAAAACGGTGCTCACACAGCGGGCCACTGGGGGAGCAGTACTTC,CASSKKRCSHSGPLGEQYF
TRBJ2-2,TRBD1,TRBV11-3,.,TGTGCCAGCAGCCCCGGACTCGGACAGGCCGTTAACACCGGGGAGCTGTTTTTT,CASSPGLGQAVNTGELFF
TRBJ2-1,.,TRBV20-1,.,TGCAGTGCTAGCGACAACAATGAGCAGTTCTTC,CSASDNNEQFF
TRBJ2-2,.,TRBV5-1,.,TGCGCCAGCAGCGCCCAAAGACAGGAGAACACCGGGGAGCTGTTTTTT,CASSAQRQENTGELFF
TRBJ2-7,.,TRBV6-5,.,TGTGCCAGCAGGGACACTACTGACTTTTACGAGCAGTACTTC,CASRDTTDFYEQYF